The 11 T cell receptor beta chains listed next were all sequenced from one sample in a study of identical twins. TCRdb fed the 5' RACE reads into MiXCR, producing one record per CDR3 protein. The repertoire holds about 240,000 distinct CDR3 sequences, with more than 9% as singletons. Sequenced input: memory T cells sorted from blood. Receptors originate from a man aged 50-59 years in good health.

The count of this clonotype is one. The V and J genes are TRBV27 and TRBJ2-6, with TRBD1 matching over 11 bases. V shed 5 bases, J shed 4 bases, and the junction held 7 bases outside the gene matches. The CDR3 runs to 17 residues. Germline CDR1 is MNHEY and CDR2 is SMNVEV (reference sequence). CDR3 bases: TGTGCCAGCAGTCCTGGACAGGGGGCGCCCGGGGCCAACGTCCTGACTTTC. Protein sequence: CASSPGQGAPGANVLTF.

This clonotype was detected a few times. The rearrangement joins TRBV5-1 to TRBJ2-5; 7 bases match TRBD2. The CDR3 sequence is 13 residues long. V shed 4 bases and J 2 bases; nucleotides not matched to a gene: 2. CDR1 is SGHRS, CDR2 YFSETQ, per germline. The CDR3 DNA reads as TGCGCCAGCAGCACGGGACTACAAGAGACCCAGTACTTC. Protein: CASSTGLQETQYF.

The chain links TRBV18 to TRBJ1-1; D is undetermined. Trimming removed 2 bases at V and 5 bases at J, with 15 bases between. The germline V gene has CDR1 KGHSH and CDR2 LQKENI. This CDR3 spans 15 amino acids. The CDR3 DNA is TGTGCCAGCTCACCAAGCGAAGCTATGGGTACTGAAGCTTTCTTT. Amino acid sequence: CASSPSEAMGTEAFF.

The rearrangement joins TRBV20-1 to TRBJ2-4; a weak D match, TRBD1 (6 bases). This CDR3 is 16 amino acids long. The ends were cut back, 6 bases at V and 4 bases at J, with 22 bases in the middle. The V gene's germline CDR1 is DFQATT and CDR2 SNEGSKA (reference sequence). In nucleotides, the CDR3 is TGCAGTGCCGATCCCCCCTTACAGGGACATAAAAACATTCAGTACTTC. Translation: CSADPPLQGHKNIQYF.

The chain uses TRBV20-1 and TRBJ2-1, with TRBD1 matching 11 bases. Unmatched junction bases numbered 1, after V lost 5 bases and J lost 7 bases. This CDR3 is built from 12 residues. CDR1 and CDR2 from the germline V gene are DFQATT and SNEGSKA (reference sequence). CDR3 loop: CSAGDRGNEQFF. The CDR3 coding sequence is TGCAGTGCTGGGGACAGGGGGAATGAGCAGTTCTTC.

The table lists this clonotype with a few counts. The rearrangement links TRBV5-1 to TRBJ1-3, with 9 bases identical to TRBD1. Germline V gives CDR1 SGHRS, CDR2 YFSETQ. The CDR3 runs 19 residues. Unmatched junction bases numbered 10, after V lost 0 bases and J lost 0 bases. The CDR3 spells CASSLGTGGSLSSGNTIYF. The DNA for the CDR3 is TGCGCCAGCAGCTTGGGAACAGGGGGCTCACTGAGCTCTGGAAACACCATATATTTT.

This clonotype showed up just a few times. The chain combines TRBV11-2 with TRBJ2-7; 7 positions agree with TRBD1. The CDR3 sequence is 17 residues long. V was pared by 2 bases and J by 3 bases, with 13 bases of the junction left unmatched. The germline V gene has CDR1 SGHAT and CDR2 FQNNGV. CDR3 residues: CASSLWAGRQGIYEQYF. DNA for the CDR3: TGTGCCAGCAGCTTATGGGCAGGTAGACAGGGTATCTACGAGCAGTACTTC. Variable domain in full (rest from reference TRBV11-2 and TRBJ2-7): EAGVAQSPRYKIIEKRQSVAFWCNPISGHATLYWYQQILGQGPKLLIQFQNNGVVDDSQLPKDRFSAERLKGVDSTLKIQPAKLEDSAVYLCASSLWAGRQGIYEQYFGPGTRLTVT.

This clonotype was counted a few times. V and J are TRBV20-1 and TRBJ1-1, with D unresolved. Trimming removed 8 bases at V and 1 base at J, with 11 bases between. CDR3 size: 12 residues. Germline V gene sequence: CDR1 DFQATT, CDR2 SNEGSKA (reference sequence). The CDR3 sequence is CSLPRQNTEAFF. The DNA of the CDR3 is TGCAGTCTACCCAGACAGAACACTGAAGCTTTCTTT.

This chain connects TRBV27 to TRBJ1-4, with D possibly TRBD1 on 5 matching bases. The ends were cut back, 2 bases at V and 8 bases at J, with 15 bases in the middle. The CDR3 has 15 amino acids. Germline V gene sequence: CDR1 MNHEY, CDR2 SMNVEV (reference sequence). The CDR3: CASSLEGLLGEKLFF. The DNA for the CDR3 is TGTGCCAGCAGTTTAGAGGGGCTTCTAGGCGAAAAACTGTTTTTT.

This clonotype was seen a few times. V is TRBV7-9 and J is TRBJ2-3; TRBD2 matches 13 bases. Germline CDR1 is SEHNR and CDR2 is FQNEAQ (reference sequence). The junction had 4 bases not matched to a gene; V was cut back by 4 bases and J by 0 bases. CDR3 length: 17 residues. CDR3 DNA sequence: TGTGCCAGCAGCTCTGGACTAGCGGGAGCTAGCACAGATACGCAGTATTTT. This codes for CASSSGLAGASTDTQYF. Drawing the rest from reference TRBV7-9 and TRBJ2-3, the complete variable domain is DTGVSQNPRHKITKRGQNVTFRCDPISEHNRLYWYRQTLGQGPEFLTYFQNEAQLEKSRLLSDRFSAERPKGSFSTLEIQRTEQGDSAMYLCASSSGLAGASTDTQYFGPGTRLTVL.

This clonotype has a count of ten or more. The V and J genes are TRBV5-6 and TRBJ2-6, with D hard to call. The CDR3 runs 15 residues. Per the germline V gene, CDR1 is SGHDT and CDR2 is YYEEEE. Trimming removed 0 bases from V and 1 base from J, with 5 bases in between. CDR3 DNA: TGTGCCAGCAGCTTGGGGGCTTCTGGGGCCAACGTCCTGACTTTC. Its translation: CASSLGASGANVLTF.